Listed here is a single TCR beta chain. Original methodology: Scientists estimated how many nucleated cells there were by amplifying reference gene primers. This table comes from immunoSEQ multiplex PCR, and its TCRdb copy is limited to in-frame clones, with some not included. For V, J and clone size, that table is used; D and trimming come from the DNA. In the table there are more than 25,000 clones, 80% to 95% of which are singletons. This sample was included in a study of blood T cell repertoires in COVID-19. Study background: Acute-phase and convalescent COVID-19 samples originated in the United States, Italy and Spain. In each case, the material was cDNA or gDNA derived from T cells, B-cell-depleted T cells, or PBMCs.

Trimming took off 5 bases at V and 2 bases at J, with 9 bases between the two ends. CDR1 and CDR2 from the germline V gene are PRHDT and FYEKMQ (reference sequence). The CDR3 is 14 residues long. The V gene is TRBV13, the J gene TRBJ1-4, with D perhaps TRBD1 (6 bases). This sequence was found in a man between 65 and 85 years old with active or convalescent COVID-19. The sample comprised peripheral blood. This CDR3 reads CASSPQGTNEKLFF. CDR3 in DNA: TGTGCCAGCAGCCCGCAGGGGACTAATGAAAAACTGTTTTTT.